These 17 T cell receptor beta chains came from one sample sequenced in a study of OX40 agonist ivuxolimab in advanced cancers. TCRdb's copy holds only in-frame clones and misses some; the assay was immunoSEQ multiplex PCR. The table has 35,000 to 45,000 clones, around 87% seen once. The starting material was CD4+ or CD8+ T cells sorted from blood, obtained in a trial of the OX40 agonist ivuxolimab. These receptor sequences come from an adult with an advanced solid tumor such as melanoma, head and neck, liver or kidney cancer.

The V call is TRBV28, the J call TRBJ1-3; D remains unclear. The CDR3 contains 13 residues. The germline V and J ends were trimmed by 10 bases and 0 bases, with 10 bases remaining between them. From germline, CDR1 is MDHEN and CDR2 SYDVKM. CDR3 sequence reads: CATMRRSGNTIYF. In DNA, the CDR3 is TGTGCCACCATGCGGCGCTCTGGAAACACCATATATTTT.

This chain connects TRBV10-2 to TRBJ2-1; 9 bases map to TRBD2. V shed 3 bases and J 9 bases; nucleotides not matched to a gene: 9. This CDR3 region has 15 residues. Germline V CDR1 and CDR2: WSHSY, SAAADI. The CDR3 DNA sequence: TGCGCCAGCAGTGATCGGCGGGGGGGCGGCCGTGAGCAGTTCTTC. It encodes CASSDRRGGGREQFF.

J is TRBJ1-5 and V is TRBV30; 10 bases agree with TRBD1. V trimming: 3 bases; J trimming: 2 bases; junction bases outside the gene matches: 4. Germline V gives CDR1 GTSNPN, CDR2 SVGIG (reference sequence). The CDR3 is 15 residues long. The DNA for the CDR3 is TGTGCCTGGAGCCTCGGGACAGGGGGCAATCAGCCCCAGCATTTT. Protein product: CAWSLGTGGNQPQHF.

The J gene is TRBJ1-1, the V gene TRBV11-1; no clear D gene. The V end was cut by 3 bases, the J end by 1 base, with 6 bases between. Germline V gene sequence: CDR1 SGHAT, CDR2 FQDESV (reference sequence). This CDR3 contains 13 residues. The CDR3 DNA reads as TGTGCCAGCAGCTTCGGCCCGAACACTGAAGCTTTCTTT. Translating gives CASSFGPNTEAFF.

The CDR3 spells CASRVAETQYF. DNA of the CDR3: TGTGCCAGCAGAGTAGCGGAGACCCAGTACTTC. The chain joins TRBV2 to TRBJ2-5; D possibly corresponds to TRBD2 (5 bases). Germline V CDR1 and CDR2: SNHLY, FYNNEI. CDR3 length: 11 residues. Deletions cut 6 bases from V and 5 bases from J, with 7 bases between. The whole variable domain, remainder taken from reference TRBV2 and TRBJ2-5, is EPEVTQTPSHQVTQMGQEVILRCVPISNHLYFYWYRQILGQKVEFLVSFYNNEISEKSEIFDDQFSVERPDGSNFTLKIRSTKLEDSAMYFCASRVAETQYFGPGTRLLVL.

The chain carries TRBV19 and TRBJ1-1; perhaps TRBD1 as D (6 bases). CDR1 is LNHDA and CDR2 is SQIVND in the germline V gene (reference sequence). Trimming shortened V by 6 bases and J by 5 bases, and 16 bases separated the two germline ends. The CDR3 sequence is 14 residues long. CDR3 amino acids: CASRPQGWGTEAFF. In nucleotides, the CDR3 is TGTGCCAGTAGACCACAGGGTTGGGGGACTGAAGCTTTCTTT.

CDR3 region: CASSLAPETEAFF. The DNA of the CDR3 is TGTGCCAGCAGCTTGGCTCCGGAGACTGAAGCTTTCTTT. The chain has TRBV5-6 and TRBJ1-1, with D unresolved. Germline CDR1 SGHDT, CDR2 YYEEEE. Trimming removed 0 bases at V and 5 bases at J, with 8 bases between. The CDR3 has 13 amino acids. The full variable domain, completed using reference TRBV5-6 and TRBJ1-1, is DAGVTQSPTHLIKTRGQQVTLRCSPKSGHDTVSWYQQALGQGPQFIFQYYEEEERQRGNFPDRFSGHQFPNYSSELNVNALLLGDSALYLCASSLAPETEAFFGQGTRLTVV.

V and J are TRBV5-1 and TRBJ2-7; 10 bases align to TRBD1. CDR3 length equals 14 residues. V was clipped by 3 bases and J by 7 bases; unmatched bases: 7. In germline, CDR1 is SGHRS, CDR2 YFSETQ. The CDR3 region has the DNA TGCGCCAGCAGCTCGCCTGGGACAGGGGATGAGCAGTACTTC. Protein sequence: CASSSPGTGDEQYF. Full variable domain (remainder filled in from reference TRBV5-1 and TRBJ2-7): KAGVTQTPRYLIKTRGQQVTLSCSPISGHRSVSWYQQTPGQGLQFLFEYFSETQRNKGNFPGRFSGRQFSNSRSEMNVSTLELGDSALYLCASSSPGTGDEQYFGPGTRLTVT.

CDR3 sequence: CASSLGLDVETQYF. The CDR3 coding sequence is TGTGCCAGCAGCCTTGGACTCGATGTGGAGACCCAGTACTTC. This chain uses TRBV7-2 with TRBJ2-5, with D possibly TRBD2 on 5 matching bases. V lost 5 bases, J lost 5 bases, and 15 bases lay in between. CDR1 and CDR2 (germline): SGHTA, FQGNSA. The CDR3 has 14 amino acids.

The CDR3 region has the DNA TGTGCCAGCAGCGATCGGACTAGCGGGGGGGCTTGGCAAGAGACCCAGTACTTC. Encoded protein: CASSDRTSGGAWQETQYF. The chain uses TRBV5-6 and TRBJ2-5; TRBD2 matches 15 bases. Unmatched junction bases numbered 9, after V lost 4 bases and J lost 2 bases. The CDR3 consists of 18 residues. Germline CDR1 SGHDT, CDR2 YYEEEE.

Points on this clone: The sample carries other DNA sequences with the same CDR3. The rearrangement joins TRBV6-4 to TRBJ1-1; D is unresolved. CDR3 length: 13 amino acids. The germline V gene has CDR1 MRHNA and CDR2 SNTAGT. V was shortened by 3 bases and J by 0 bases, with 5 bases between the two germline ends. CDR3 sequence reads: CASSETVNTEAFF. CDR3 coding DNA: TGTGCCAGCAGTGAGACGGTGAACACTGAAGCTTTCTTT.

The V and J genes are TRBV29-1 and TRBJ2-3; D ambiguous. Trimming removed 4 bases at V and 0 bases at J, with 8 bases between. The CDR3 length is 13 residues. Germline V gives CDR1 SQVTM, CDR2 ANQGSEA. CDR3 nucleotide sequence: TGCAGCGTTGCGGAGCCTAGCACAGATACGCAGTATTTT. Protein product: CSVAEPSTDTQYF.

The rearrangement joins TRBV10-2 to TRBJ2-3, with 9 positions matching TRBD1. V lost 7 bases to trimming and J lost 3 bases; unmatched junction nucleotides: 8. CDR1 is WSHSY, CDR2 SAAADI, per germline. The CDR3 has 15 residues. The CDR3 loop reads CASKTTGGGTDTQYF. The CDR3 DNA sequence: TGCGCCAGCAAAACAACAGGGGGCGGAACAGATACGCAGTATTTT.

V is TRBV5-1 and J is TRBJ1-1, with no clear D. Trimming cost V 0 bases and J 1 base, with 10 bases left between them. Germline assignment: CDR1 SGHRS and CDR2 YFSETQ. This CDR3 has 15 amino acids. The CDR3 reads CASSLGGTSNTEAFF. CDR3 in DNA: TGCGCCAGCAGCTTGGGCGGAACCTCGAACACTGAAGCTTTCTTT.

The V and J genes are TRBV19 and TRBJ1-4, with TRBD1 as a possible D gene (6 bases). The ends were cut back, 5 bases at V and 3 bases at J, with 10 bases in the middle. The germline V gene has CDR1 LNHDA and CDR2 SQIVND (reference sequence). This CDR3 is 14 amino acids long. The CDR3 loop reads CASSAQGSNEKLFF. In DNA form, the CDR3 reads TGTGCCAGTAGTGCGCAGGGGTCTAATGAAAAACTGTTTTTT.

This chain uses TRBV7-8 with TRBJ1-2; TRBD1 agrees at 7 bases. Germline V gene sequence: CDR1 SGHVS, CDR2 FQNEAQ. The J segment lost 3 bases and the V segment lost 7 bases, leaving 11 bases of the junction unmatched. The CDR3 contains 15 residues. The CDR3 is CASTNGQEGDYGYTF. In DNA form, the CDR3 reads TGTGCCAGCACTAACGGACAGGAGGGCGACTATGGCTACACCTTC.

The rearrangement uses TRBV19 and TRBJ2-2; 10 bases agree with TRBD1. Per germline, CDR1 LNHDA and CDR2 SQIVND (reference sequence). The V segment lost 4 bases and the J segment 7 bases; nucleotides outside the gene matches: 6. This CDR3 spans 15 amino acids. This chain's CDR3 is CASSRGDRGNGELFF. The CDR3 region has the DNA TGTGCCAGTAGTAGAGGGGACAGGGGTAACGGGGAGCTGTTTTTT.